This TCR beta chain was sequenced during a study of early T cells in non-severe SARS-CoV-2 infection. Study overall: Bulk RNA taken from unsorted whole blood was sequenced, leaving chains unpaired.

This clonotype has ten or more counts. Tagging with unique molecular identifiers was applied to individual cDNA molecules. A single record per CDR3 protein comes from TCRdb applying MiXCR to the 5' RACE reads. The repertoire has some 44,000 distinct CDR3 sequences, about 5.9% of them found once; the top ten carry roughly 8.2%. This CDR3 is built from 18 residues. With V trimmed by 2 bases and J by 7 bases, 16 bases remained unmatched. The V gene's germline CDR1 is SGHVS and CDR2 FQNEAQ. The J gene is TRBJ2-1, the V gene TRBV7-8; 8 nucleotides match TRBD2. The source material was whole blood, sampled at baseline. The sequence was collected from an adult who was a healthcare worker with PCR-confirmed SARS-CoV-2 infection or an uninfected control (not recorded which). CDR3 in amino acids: CASSLNKMGTRGYNEQFF. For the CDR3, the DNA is TGTGCCAGCAGCTTAAATAAGATGGGGACTAGGGGGTATAATGAGCAGTTCTTC.